What follows are 14 T cell receptor beta chains derived from one specimen sequenced in a study of siplizumab effects on memory and regulatory T cells. Some clones are missing from TCRdb's copy, which holds only in-frame ones; the method was immunoSEQ multiplex PCR. The table includes around 65,000 clones, roughly 78% detected once. Material: memory CD4+ T cells sorted from blood. These receptor sequences come from a human donor in good health.

The V and J genes are TRBV6-5 and TRBJ1-1; D is perhaps TRBD1 (5 bases). Trimming took 5 bases from V and 1 from J, leaving 8 bases between them. Germline CDR1 MNHEY, CDR2 SVGAGI. The CDR3 is 13 amino acids. CDR3 residues: CASSTGQNTEAFF. The CDR3 DNA follows: TGTGCCAGCAGTACGGGGCAGAACACTGAAGCTTTCTTT.

The chain has TRBV10-3 and TRBJ2-5, with TRBD2 identical over 11 bases. V lost 0 bases to trimming and J lost 5 bases; unmatched junction nucleotides: 5. In germline, CDR1 is ENHRY, CDR2 SYGVKD. The CDR3 is 16 amino acids. The CDR3 DNA is TGTGCCATCAGTGAGTCTAGCGGGGGGGCCCGGGAGACCCAGTACTTC. Translation gives CAISESSGGARETQYF.

The chain uses TRBV19 and TRBJ2-2; D unclear. The CDR3 runs to 16 residues. CDR1 and CDR2 (germline): LNHDA, SQIVND (reference sequence). The V end was cut by 6 bases, the J end by 0 bases, with 14 bases between. This CDR3 reads CASRTLSVANTGELFF. The CDR3 DNA reads TGTGCCAGTAGGACCCTCTCCGTTGCGAACACCGGGGAGCTGTTTTTT.

This sequence joins TRBV19 and TRBJ2-3; D possibly uses TRBD1 or TRBD2 (5 bases each). The CDR3 has 14 residues. Looked up from germline, CDR1 is LNHDA and CDR2 is SQIVND (reference sequence). Trimming cost V 3 bases and J 0 bases, with 7 bases left between them. This CDR3 reads CASSMWGSTDTQYF. The CDR3 nucleotides are TGTGCCAGTAGTATGTGGGGGAGCACAGATACGCAGTATTTT. The whole variable domain, remainder taken from reference TRBV19 and TRBJ2-3, is DGGITQSPKYLFRKEGQNVTLSCEQNLNHDAMYWYRQDPGQGLRLIYYSQIVNDFQKGDIAEGYSVSREKKESFPLTVTSAQKNPTAFYLCASSMWGSTDTQYFGPGTRLTVL.

The V gene is TRBV5-4, the J gene TRBJ1-2; D gene ambiguous. The V and J ends lost 7 bases and 3 bases respectively, with 13 bases between them. The CDR3 is made up of 13 amino acids. Germline lookup yields CDR1 SGHNT and CDR2 YYREEE (reference sequence). The CDR3, as DNA: TGTGCCAGCGGAACTCAAGGTCACTATGGCTACACCTTC. Translation: CASGTQGHYGYTF. The variable domain in full, with the rest retrieved from reference TRBV5-4 and TRBJ1-2, is ETGVTQSPTHLIKTRGQQVTLRCSSQSGHNTVSWYQQALGQGPQFIFQYYREEENGRGNFPPRFSGLQFPNYSSELNVNALELDDSALYLCASGTQGHYGYTFGSGTRLTVV.

This clone appeared a few times. The chain combines TRBV5-1 with TRBJ2-3, with D perhaps assigned TRBD1 or TRBD2 (5 bases each). Trimming took off 3 bases at V and 1 base at J, with 15 bases between the two ends. Looked up from germline, CDR1 is SGHRS and CDR2 is YFSETQ. The CDR3 consists of 16 residues. The CDR3 DNA follows: TGCGCCAGCAGCTCAGAGGGGCATACTGGCACAGATACGCAGTATTTT. Translation gives CASSSEGHTGTDTQYF.

This chain uses TRBV6-1 with TRBJ1-5; 8 bases agree with TRBD1. The CDR3 consists of 14 residues. The V gene end was trimmed by 8 bases and the J gene end by 3 bases; junction bases not matched to a gene: 6. Looked up from germline, CDR1 is MNHNS and CDR2 is SASEGT. The DNA of the CDR3 is TGTGCCAGCTACCCGGGACAGGCCAATCAGCCCCAGCATTTT. As protein: CASYPGQANQPQHF.

The V and J genes are TRBV19 and TRBJ1-2; no clear D. The CDR3 totals 16 residues. V gave up 6 bases and J gave up 0 bases, with 17 bases separating them. Germline V lookup: CDR1 LNHDA, CDR2 SQIVND (reference sequence). CDR3 sequence: CASSTQSYVANYGYTF. The CDR3 coding sequence is TGTGCCAGTAGCACACAATCTTATGTAGCTAACTATGGCTACACCTTC.

CDR3 coding DNA: TGTGCCAGTAGTCTCAAAGGGACAGGGGGCGAAAATACCGGGGAGCTGTTTTTT. Protein: CASSLKGTGGENTGELFF. The rearrangement uses TRBV19 and TRBJ2-2, with 12 positions matching TRBD1. This CDR3 is built from 18 residues. With V trimmed by 5 bases and J by 5 bases, 12 bases remained unmatched. Germline V gene lookup returns CDR1 LNHDA and CDR2 SQIVND (reference sequence).

The V and J genes are TRBV7-7 and TRBJ1-4; unclear D gene. Trimming removed 5 bases at V and 4 bases at J, with 11 bases between. From germline, CDR1 is SSHAT and CDR2 FNYEAQ (reference sequence). The length of the CDR3 is 14 residues. CDR3 sequence reads: CASSQDQFNEKLFF. The CDR3 DNA reads as TGTGCCAGCAGCCAGGACCAATTTAATGAAAAACTGTTTTTT.

This clone was detected only once. The chain combines TRBV11-2 with TRBJ2-7; D not resolved. Germline V lookup: CDR1 SGHAT, CDR2 FQNNGV. The V end was cut by 2 bases, the J end by 4 bases, with 9 bases between. This CDR3 is built from 13 residues. CDR3 in DNA: TGTGCCAGCAGCTTAAAAGTAGGATACGAGCAGTACTTC. Translating gives CASSLKVGYEQYF.

This clone has more than one count but fewer than ten. The chain uses TRBV7-9 and TRBJ1-2; perhaps TRBD1 as D (5 bases). Germline assignment: CDR1 SEHNR and CDR2 FQNEAQ (reference sequence). The CDR3 covers 15 residues. V was cut by 1 base and J by 0 bases, with 9 bases left in between. As DNA, the CDR3 is TGTGCCAGCAGCTTAGGAGGGGCAGCTAACTATGGCTACACCTTC. Translated: CASSLGGAANYGYTF.

This rearrangement joins TRBV5-8 to TRBJ2-2; weak D call: TRBD2 (5 bases). With 0 bases removed from V and 0 bases from J, the gap between germline ends came to 6 bases. Looked up from germline, CDR1 is SGHTS and CDR2 is YDEGEE. The CDR3 extends over 15 amino acids. In DNA, the CDR3 is TGTGCCAGCAGCTTGGTCGGGGCGAACACCGGGGAGCTGTTTTTT. Residues: CASSLVGANTGELFF.

This clone has just a few counts. The V and J genes are TRBV15 and TRBJ1-6; D unclear. The CDR3 contains 16 residues. Per the germline V gene, CDR1 is LNHNV and CDR2 is YYDKDF (reference sequence). V gave up 3 bases and J gave up 8 bases, with 17 bases separating them. DNA of the CDR3: TGTGCCACCAGCAGTCTCAGGCTGGAGGGCCATTCACCCCTCCACTTT. Its protein is CATSSLRLEGHSPLHF.